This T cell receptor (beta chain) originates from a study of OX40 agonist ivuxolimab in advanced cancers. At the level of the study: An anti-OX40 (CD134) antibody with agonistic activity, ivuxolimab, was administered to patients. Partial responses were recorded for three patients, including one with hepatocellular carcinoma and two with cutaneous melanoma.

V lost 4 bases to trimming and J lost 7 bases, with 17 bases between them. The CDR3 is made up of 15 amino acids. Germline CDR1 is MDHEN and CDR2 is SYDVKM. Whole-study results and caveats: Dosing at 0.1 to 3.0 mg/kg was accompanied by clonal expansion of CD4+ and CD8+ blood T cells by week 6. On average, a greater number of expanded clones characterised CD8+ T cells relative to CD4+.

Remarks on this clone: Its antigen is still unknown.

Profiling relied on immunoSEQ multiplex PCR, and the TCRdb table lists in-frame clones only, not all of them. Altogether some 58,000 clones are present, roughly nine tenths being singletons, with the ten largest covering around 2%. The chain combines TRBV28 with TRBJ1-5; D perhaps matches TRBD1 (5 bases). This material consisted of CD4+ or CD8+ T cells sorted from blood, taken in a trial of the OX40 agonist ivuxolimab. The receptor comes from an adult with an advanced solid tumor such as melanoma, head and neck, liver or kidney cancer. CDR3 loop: CASSSPGPGRQPQHF. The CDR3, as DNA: TGTGCCAGCAGTTCCCCCGGGCCAGGGCGACAGCCCCAGCATTTT.